Below are 20 T cell receptor beta chains sequenced from a single sample in a study of blood T cell repertoires in COVID-19. The data were produced by immunoSEQ multiplex PCR, yet TCRdb's version contains in-frame clones alone and is incomplete. The profile shows about 160,000 clones, approximately 87% of them singletons. The sequenced sample was PBMCs or T cells enriched from blood (not recorded which). The receptors shown here come from a woman aged 50 to 60 who had recovered from COVID-19.

This sequence joins TRBV12-3 or TRBV12-4 and TRBJ2-1; D gene unclear. V gave up 3 bases and J gave up 6 bases, with 9 bases separating them. The CDR3 runs 13 residues. The CDR3 loop is CASSFLGINEQFF. CDR3 DNA: TGTGCCAGCAGTTTTCTGGGCATCAATGAGCAGTTCTTC.

This clone was detected once. The chain is built from TRBV6-5 and TRBJ2-1; D gene unclear. The germline gives CDR1 MNHEY, CDR2 SVGAGI. The length of the CDR3 is 11 residues. V was shortened by 4 bases and J by 9 bases, with 7 bases between the two germline ends. CDR3 DNA sequence: TGTGCCAGCAGTTCTCGCAGTGAGCAGTTCTTC. Translation gives CASSSRSEQFF.

This clone appeared a few times. The V and J genes are TRBV2 and TRBJ2-7; TRBD1 agrees at 7 bases. V was clipped by 1 base and J by 11 bases; unmatched bases: 5. The length of the CDR3 is 12 residues. The germline CDR1 and CDR2 sequences are SNHLY and FYNNEI. CDR3 nucleotides: TGTGCCAGCAGTGAAGAGAGGGGGCGGGAGTACGTC. It translates to CASSEERGREYV.

This chain connects TRBV2 to TRBJ1-4; D possibly corresponds to TRBD1 (6 bases). Trimming cost V 6 bases and J 5 bases, with 16 bases left between them. The CDR3 has 15 amino acids. From germline, CDR1 is SNHLY and CDR2 FYNNEI. The CDR3 reads CASRVTDRPNEKLFF. CDR3 DNA: TGTGCCAGCAGAGTTACTGACAGGCCGAATGAAAAACTGTTTTTT.

This sequence joins TRBV5-5 and TRBJ2-3; 10 nucleotides align to TRBD1. This CDR3 has 14 amino acids. J lost 3 bases, V lost 4 bases, and 2 bases had no gene match. From germline, CDR1 is SGHKS and CDR2 YYEKEE (reference sequence). The CDR3 nucleotides are TGTGCCAGCAGCCGGGACAGGGGAACAGATACGCAGTATTTT. It codes for CASSRDRGTDTQYF.

The chain is built from TRBV27 and TRBJ1-1, with D perhaps TRBD1 (6 bases). Germline V CDR1 and CDR2: MNHEY, SMNVEV (reference sequence). Trimming took 2 bases from V and 4 from J, leaving 8 bases between them. The CDR3 is made up of 13 amino acids. The CDR3 is CASSLKGGTEAFF. The CDR3 coding sequence is TGTGCCAGCAGTTTAAAAGGGGGCACTGAAGCTTTCTTT.

The chain uses TRBV7-6 and TRBJ1-3, with D uncertain. The CDR3 is made up of 14 amino acids. Deletions cut 5 bases from V and 0 bases from J, with 8 bases between. Germline values: CDR1 SGHVS, CDR2 FNYEAQ. CDR3: CASSLASSGNTIYF. CDR3 nucleotides: TGTGCCAGCAGCCTGGCCAGCTCTGGAAACACCATATATTTT.

The chain uses TRBV2 and TRBJ2-7, with D maybe TRBD2 (5 bases). Trimming left V 10 bases short and J 7 bases short, with 20 bases between. CDR3 length: 13 amino acids. The germline CDR1 and CDR2 sequences are SNHLY and FYNNEI. The CDR3 spells CATRRGNWGEQYV. The CDR3 nucleotides read TGTGCCACCCGCCGAGGGAATTGGGGTGAGCAGTACGTC.

This clone showed up just a few times. The J gene is TRBJ1-5, the V gene TRBV7-2; TRBD1 matches 11 bases. The junction had 3 bases not matched to a gene; V was cut back by 1 base and J by 4 bases. This CDR3 is 16 amino acids long. Germline loops: CDR1 SGHTA, CDR2 FQGNSA. As DNA, the CDR3 is TGTGCCAGCAGCTTAGGGGGACAGGGGGTTAATCAGCCCCAGCATTTT. It translates to CASSLGGQGVNQPQHF. Filled out from reference TRBV7-2 and TRBJ1-5, the complete variable domain reads GAGVSQSPSNKVTEKGKDVELRCDPISGHTALYWYRQSLGQGLEFLIYFQGNSAPDKSGLPSDRFSAERTGGSVSTLTIQRTQQEDSAVYLCASSLGGQGVNQPQHFGDGTRLSIL.

This chain joins TRBV7-2 and TRBJ1-3, with D possibly matching TRBD1 (5 bases). The germline gives CDR1 SGHTA, CDR2 FQGNSA. This CDR3 is 15 amino acids long. Trimming took off 0 bases at V and 4 bases at J, with 10 bases between the two ends. CDR3 in amino acids: CASSLAWGGGNTIYF. In DNA form, the CDR3 reads TGTGCCAGCAGCTTAGCTTGGGGGGGAGGAAACACCATATATTTT.

The rearrangement joins TRBV2 to TRBJ2-1; 7 bases are shared with TRBD2. J gave up 9 bases and V 8 bases, and 4 bases lay outside the gene matches. Looked up from germline, CDR1 is SNHLY and CDR2 is FYNNEI. The CDR3 runs 11 residues. CDR3 region: CASPSGGEQFF. CDR3 nucleotides: TGTGCCAGCCCCTCGGGAGGTGAGCAGTTCTTC. Full variable domain (missing parts from reference TRBV2 and TRBJ2-1): EPEVTQTPSHQVTQMGQEVILRCVPISNHLYFYWYRQILGQKVEFLVSFYNNEISEKSEIFDDQFSVERPDGSNFTLKIRSTKLEDSAMYFCASPSGGEQFFGPGTRLTVL.

The chain uses TRBV7-3 and TRBJ1-1, with unresolved D. V shed 1 base and J shed 3 bases, with 6 bases lying between them. This CDR3 comprises 13 residues. Germline V gene lookup returns CDR1 SGHTA and CDR2 FQGTGA. CDR3 DNA: TGTGCCAGCAGCTTAAGGGGAGACACTGAAGCTTTCTTT. It is translated as CASSLRGDTEAFF.

V and J are TRBV2 and TRBJ1-3; D is undetermined. This CDR3 comprises 13 residues. Per germline, CDR1 SNHLY and CDR2 FYNNEI. V lost 6 bases, J lost 2 bases, and 8 bases lay in between. CDR3 region: CASRVLAGNTIYF. The CDR3 DNA follows: TGTGCCAGCAGGGTTCTAGCTGGAAACACCATATATTTT.

This clone was counted between two and nine times. The V call is TRBV10-3, the J call TRBJ1-5; 8 bases fit TRBD1. Germline assignment: CDR1 ENHRY and CDR2 SYGVKD. This CDR3 contains 13 residues. With 0 bases clipped from V and 12 bases from J, the junction kept 4 bases outside the gene matches. Here the CDR3 reads CAISESSGGDQHF. The CDR3 DNA follows: TGTGCCATCAGTGAGTCCTCAGGGGGCGACCAGCATTTT.

The V and J genes are TRBV7-8 and TRBJ1-4; D is ambiguous. Trimming shortened V by 5 bases and J by 0 bases, and 13 bases separated the two germline ends. The V gene's germline CDR1 is SGHVS and CDR2 FQNEAQ. This CDR3 spans 16 amino acids. CDR3 in amino acids: CASSQKRWSTNEKLFF. CDR3 DNA: TGTGCCAGCAGCCAAAAGAGATGGTCAACTAATGAAAAACTGTTTTTT.

This clone was observed once. V usage is TRBV28 and J usage is TRBJ1-2, with a tentative D call TRBD1 (5 bases). CDR1 and CDR2 from the germline V gene are MDHEN and SYDVKM. V lost 3 bases and J lost 4, with 21 bases in between. CDR3 length equals 17 residues. The CDR3 bases are TGTGCCAGCAGTTTTAAGGACAACCGAATGCTGCTCTATGGCTACACCTTC. Protein sequence: CASSFKDNRMLLYGYTF.

V gene TRBV4-2 combines with J gene TRBJ2-5; 11 bases are shared with TRBD2. With V trimmed by 3 bases and J by 2 bases, 2 bases remained unmatched. The germline V gene encodes CDR1 LGHNA and CDR2 YNFKEQ. The CDR3 extends over 15 amino acids. The CDR3 loop reads CASSQGTSGQETQYF. Written as DNA, the CDR3 is TGTGCCAGCAGCCAGGGGACTAGCGGTCAAGAGACCCAGTACTTC.

V and J are TRBV18 and TRBJ2-1; the D gene is possibly TRBD2 (5 bases). V was pared by 5 bases and J by 8 bases, with 13 bases between. The CDR3 has 13 amino acids. Germline V gene data show CDR1 as KGHSH and CDR2 as LQKENI. DNA of the CDR3: TGTGCCAGCTCAGGGCTAGCTGTCTATGAGCAGTTCTTC. Translating gives CASSGLAVYEQFF.

V gene TRBV6-6 combines with J gene TRBJ1-4, with 12 bases aligning to TRBD1. From germline, CDR1 is MNHNY and CDR2 SVGAGI (reference sequence). The CDR3 totals 17 residues. V shed 5 bases and J 8 bases; nucleotides not matched to a gene: 12. CDR3 nucleotides: TGTGCCAGCAGTCCACCCGGGACAGGGGGCGTAAAAGAAAAACTGTTTTTT. It specifies CASSPPGTGGVKEKLFF.

The V gene is TRBV19, the J gene TRBJ1-3, with D possibly TRBD1 on 5 matching bases. CDR1 and CDR2 from the germline V gene are LNHDA and SQIVND (reference sequence). V lost 8 bases and J lost 0, with 14 bases in between. The CDR3 is made up of 15 amino acids. CDR3 region: CASRRGGSSGNTIYF. CDR3 sequence (DNA): TGTGCCAGTCGAAGGGGCGGTAGCTCTGGAAACACCATATATTTT.